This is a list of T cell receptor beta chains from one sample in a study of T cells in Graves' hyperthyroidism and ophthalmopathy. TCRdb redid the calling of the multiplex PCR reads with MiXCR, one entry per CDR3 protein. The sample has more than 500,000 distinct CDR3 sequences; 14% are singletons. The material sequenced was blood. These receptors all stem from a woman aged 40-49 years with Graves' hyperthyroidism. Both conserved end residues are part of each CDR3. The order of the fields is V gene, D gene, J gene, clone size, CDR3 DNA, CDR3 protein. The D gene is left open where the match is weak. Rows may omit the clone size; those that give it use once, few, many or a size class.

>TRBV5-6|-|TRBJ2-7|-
TGTGCCAGTACAGGGATAATCAACGAGCAGTACTTC
CASTGIINEQYF
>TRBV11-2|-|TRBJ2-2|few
TGTGCCAGCAGCTTCGATCTAACCGGGGAGCTGTTTTTT
CASSFDLTGELFF
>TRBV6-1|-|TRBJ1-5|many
TGTGCCAGCAGTGACAGGGAGTCGCATCAGCCCCAGCATTTT
CASSDRESHQPQHF
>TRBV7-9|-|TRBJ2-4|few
TGTGCCAGCACCTCGTCAGGGGAAAACATTCAGTACTTC
CASTSSGENIQYF
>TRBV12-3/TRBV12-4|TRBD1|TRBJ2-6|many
TGTGCCAGCAGTTCAGGACAGGGGGCCACTGGGGCCAACGTCCTGACTTTC
CASSSGQGATGANVLTF
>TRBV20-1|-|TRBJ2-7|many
TGCAGTGCCATGATCCCCCAGACGATAGCCTCCTACGAGCAGTACTTC
CSAMIPQTIASYEQYF
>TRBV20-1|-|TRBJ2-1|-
TGCAGTGCTACAAACGTCATGGTCGCCTACAATGAGCAGTTCTTC
CSATNVMVAYNEQFF
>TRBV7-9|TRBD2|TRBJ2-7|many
TGTGCCAGCAGCTTAGAGGCGGGGGTCTCCTACGAGCAGTACTTC
CASSLEAGVSYEQYF
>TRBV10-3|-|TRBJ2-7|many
TGTGCCATCAGTGAGTCGGCCTCCTACGAGCAGTACTTC
CAISESASYEQYF
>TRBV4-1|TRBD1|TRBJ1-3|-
TGCGCCAGCAGCCAAGGAGGACAGGGGGCGTATGGAAACACCATATATTTT
CASSQGGQGAYGNTIYF
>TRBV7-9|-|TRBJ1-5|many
TGTGCCAGCAGCACGGGGGCCAGCAATCAGCCCCAGCATTTT
CASSTGASNQPQHF
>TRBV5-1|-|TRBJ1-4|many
TGCGCCAGCAGCTTAACAGGGTTGTACGAAAAACTGTTTTTT
CASSLTGLYEKLFF
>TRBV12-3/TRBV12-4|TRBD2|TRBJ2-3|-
TGTGCCAGCAGTCGACCCCCGGGACTAGCGGGAGAGGGGGGCACAGATACGCAGTATTTT
CASSRPPGLAGEGGTDTQYF
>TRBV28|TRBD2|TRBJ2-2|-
TGTGCCGGGGGTTTAGCGGGATCCGGGGAGCTGTTTTTT
CAGGLAGSGELFF
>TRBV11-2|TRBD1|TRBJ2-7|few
TGTGCCAGCGGCAGACAGGGATCCGAGCAGTACTTC
CASGRQGSEQYF
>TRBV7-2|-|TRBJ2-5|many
TGTGCCAGCAGCCCCCTGGGTAAGACCCAGTACTTC
CASSPLGKTQYF
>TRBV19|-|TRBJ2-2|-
TGTGCCAGTAGTATAGCAGGTCCCGGGGAGCTGTTTTTT
CASSIAGPGELFF
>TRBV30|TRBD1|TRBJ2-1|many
TGTGCCTGGAACCCGTTAGGGGGCATGTACAATGAGCAGTTCTTC
CAWNPLGGMYNEQFF
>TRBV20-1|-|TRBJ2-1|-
TGCAGTGCCGCTGGTCCGAATGAGCAGTTCTTC
CSAAGPNEQFF
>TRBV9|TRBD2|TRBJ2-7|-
TGTGCCAGCAGCGTAGATTTAGCGGGAGATCGCGAGCAGTACTTC
CASSVDLAGDREQYF
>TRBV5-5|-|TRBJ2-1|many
TGTGCCAGCAGCTCAAGTAACGTTGAGCAGTTCTTC
CASSSSNVEQFF
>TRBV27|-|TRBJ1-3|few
TGTGCCAGCAGTTACAGGGCCCACTCTGGAAACACCATATATTTT
CASSYRAHSGNTIYF
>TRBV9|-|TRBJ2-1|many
TGTGCCAGCAGCGTTGGTGACACTTTACACAATGAGCAGTTCTTC
CASSVGDTLHNEQFF
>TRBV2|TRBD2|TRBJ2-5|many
TGTGCCAGCAGTGCCCCCGAGGGAGGGGAGACCCAGTACTTC
CASSAPEGGETQYF
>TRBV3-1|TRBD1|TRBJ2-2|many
TGTGCCAGCAGCCAAATGACAGGGGGAACCGGGGAGCTGTTTTTT
CASSQMTGGTGELFF
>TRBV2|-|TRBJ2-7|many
TGTGCCAGCAGTGTGAATCCCTACGAGCAGTACTTC
CASSVNPYEQYF
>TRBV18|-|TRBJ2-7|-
TGTGCCAGCTCACCACCTTGGGGGACCGAACTCTACGAGCAGTACTTC
CASSPPWGTELYEQYF
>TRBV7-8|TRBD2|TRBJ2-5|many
TGTGCCAGCACCTCTAACCTCCGCGGACTAGCGGAAGAGACCCAGTACTTC
CASTSNLRGLAEETQYF
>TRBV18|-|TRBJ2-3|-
TGTGCCAGCTCCAGACGCGATACGCAGTATTTT
CASSRRDTQYF
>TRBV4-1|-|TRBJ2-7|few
TGCGCCAGCAGCCAGGACTCGGGCGAGCAGTACTTC
CASSQDSGEQYF
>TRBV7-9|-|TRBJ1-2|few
TGTGCCAGCAGCTTAATATCCCTGAATGGCTACACCTTC
CASSLISLNGYTF
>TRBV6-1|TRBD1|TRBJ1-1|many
TGTGCCAGCAGTAAACAGACAGGGGGCCAGCGGGAAGCTTTCTTT
CASSKQTGGQREAFF
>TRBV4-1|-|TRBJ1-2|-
TGCGCCAGCAGCCAAGTTCTACGGAGTTATGGCTACACCTTC
CASSQVLRSYGYTF
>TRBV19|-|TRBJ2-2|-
TGTGCCAGTAGTACGCTAGACCGACTGAACACCGGGGAGCTGTTTTTT
CASSTLDRLNTGELFF
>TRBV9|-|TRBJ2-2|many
TGTGCCTCAGGTGGGACACCGAACACCGGGGAGCTGTTTTTT
CASGGTPNTGELFF
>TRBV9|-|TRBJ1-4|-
TGTGCCAGCAGCCCATCAGGGTTATCAAATGAAAAACTGTTTTTT
CASSPSGLSNEKLFF
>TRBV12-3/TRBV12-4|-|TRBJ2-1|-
TGTGCCAGCAGTTATGGAGCGGGCTCCTACAATGAGCAGTTCTTC
CASSYGAGSYNEQFF
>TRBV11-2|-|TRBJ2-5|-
TGTGCCAGCAGCTGGTCGGGCAGGGTGGAAGAGACCCAGTACTTC
CASSWSGRVEETQYF
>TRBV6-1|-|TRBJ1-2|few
TGTGCCAGCAGTCCGAGGGCGGCGAGGGAATCAAATCATGGCTACACCTTC
CASSPRAARESNHGYTF
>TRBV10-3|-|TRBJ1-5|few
TGTGCCATCAGGGCAGCGGAGGGGGGGAATCAGCCCCAGCATTTT
CAIRAAEGGNQPQHF
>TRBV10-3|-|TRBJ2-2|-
TGTGCCACCGGGGCTAGCAACACCGGGGAGCTGTTTTTT
CATGASNTGELFF
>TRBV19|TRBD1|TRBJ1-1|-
TGTGCCAGTGGGGACAGTTTGAGGACTGAAGCTTTCTTT
CASGDSLRTEAFF
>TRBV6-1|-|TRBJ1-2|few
TGTGCCAGCAGTTTTTCGGGAAGTTCGACAGGCTACACCTTC
CASSFSGSSTGYTF
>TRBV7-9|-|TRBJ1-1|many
TGTGCCAGCAGCTTAGATGCGGGCTCCGGGGGGCGAGGGAACACTGAAGCTTTCTTT
CASSLDAGSGGRGNTEAFF
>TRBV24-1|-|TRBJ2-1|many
TGTGCCACCAGTTTGCCAGGTGTTAATGAGCAGTTCTTC
CATSLPGVNEQFF
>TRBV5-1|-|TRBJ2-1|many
TGCGCCAGCAGCTTGGAAGGCGGGAAGGGACAAAATGAGCAGTTCTTC
CASSLEGGKGQNEQFF